The 5 T cell receptor beta chains listed next were all sequenced from one sample in a study of T cells after yellow fever vaccination. Using its own MiXCR run on the 5' RACE reads, TCRdb lists one record per CDR3 protein. The sample has some 600,000 distinct CDR3 sequences; roughly 12% are singletons. The sequencing here drew on PBMCs, taken on the day of the yellow fever booster vaccination. All receptors derive from a man younger than 45 who received the YFV17D yellow fever vaccine.

The chain is built from TRBV20-1 and TRBJ2-7, with D perhaps TRBD2 (6 bases). Trimming cost V 6 bases and J 3 bases, with 18 bases left between them. The CDR3 runs 14 residues. Germline V gene sequence: CDR1 DFQATT, CDR2 SNEGSKA (reference sequence). Written as DNA, the CDR3 is TGCAGTGCAGCCGGGACTTCAAACAGCTACGAGCAGTACTTC. It specifies CSAAGTSNSYEQYF.

A few counts support this clonotype. This rearrangement joins TRBV6-2 or TRBV6-3 to TRBJ2-7; D might be TRBD1 (6 bases). Germline V gene lookup returns CDR1 MNHEY and CDR2 SVGEGT. Trimming took 4 bases from V and 0 from J, leaving 13 bases between them. The CDR3 spans 15 residues. The CDR3 loop reads CASSSTGSSSYEQYF. CDR3 DNA: TGTGCCAGCAGTTCGACAGGTTCTAGCTCCTACGAGCAGTACTTC.

This clonotype has a count of ten or more. This chain joins TRBV5-6 and TRBJ2-7, with 12 bases fitting TRBD2. V shed 3 bases and J 1 base; nucleotides not matched to a gene: 14. Per germline, CDR1 SGHDT and CDR2 YYEEEE. CDR3 length equals 19 residues. The CDR3 nucleotides read TGTGCCAGCAGCTCACCCACTAGCGGGAGGACCTATGCTTCCTACGAGCAGTACTTC. Translation: CASSSPTSGRTYASYEQYF.

The chain combines TRBV24-1 with TRBJ2-5; D possibly matches TRBD1 or TRBD2 (5 bases each). The CDR3 is made up of 14 amino acids. Germline CDR1 reads KGHDR; CDR2 reads SFDVKD. Trimming took 3 bases from V and 7 from J, leaving 14 bases between them. The CDR3 coding sequence is TGTGCCACCAGTGATCCAGGGTCGGGGAGGACCCAGTACTTC. Protein sequence: CATSDPGSGRTQYF.

The chain is built from TRBV20-1 and TRBJ2-5, with D hard to call. Germline CDR1 and CDR2: DFQATT and SNEGSKA (reference sequence). V gave up 3 bases and J gave up 2 bases, with 10 bases separating them. The CDR3 runs to 13 residues. CDR3 region: CSASRGGQETQYF. CDR3 nucleotides: TGCAGTGCTAGCAGAGGTGGACAAGAGACCCAGTACTTC.